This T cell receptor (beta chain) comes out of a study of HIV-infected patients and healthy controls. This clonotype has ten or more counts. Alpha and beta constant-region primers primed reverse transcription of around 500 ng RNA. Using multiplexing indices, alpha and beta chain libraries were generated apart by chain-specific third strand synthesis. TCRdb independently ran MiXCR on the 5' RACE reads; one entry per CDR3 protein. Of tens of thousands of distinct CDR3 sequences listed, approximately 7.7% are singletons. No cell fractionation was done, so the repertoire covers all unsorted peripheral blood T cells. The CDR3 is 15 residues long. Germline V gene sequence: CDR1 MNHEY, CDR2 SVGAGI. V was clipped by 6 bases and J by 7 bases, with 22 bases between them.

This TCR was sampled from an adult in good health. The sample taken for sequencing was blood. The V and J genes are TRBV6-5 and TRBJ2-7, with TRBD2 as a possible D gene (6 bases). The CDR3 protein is CASRGLGAGSREQYF. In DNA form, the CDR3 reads TGTGCCAGCAGGGGACTTGGGGCAGGGTCGAGGGAGCAGTACTTC.